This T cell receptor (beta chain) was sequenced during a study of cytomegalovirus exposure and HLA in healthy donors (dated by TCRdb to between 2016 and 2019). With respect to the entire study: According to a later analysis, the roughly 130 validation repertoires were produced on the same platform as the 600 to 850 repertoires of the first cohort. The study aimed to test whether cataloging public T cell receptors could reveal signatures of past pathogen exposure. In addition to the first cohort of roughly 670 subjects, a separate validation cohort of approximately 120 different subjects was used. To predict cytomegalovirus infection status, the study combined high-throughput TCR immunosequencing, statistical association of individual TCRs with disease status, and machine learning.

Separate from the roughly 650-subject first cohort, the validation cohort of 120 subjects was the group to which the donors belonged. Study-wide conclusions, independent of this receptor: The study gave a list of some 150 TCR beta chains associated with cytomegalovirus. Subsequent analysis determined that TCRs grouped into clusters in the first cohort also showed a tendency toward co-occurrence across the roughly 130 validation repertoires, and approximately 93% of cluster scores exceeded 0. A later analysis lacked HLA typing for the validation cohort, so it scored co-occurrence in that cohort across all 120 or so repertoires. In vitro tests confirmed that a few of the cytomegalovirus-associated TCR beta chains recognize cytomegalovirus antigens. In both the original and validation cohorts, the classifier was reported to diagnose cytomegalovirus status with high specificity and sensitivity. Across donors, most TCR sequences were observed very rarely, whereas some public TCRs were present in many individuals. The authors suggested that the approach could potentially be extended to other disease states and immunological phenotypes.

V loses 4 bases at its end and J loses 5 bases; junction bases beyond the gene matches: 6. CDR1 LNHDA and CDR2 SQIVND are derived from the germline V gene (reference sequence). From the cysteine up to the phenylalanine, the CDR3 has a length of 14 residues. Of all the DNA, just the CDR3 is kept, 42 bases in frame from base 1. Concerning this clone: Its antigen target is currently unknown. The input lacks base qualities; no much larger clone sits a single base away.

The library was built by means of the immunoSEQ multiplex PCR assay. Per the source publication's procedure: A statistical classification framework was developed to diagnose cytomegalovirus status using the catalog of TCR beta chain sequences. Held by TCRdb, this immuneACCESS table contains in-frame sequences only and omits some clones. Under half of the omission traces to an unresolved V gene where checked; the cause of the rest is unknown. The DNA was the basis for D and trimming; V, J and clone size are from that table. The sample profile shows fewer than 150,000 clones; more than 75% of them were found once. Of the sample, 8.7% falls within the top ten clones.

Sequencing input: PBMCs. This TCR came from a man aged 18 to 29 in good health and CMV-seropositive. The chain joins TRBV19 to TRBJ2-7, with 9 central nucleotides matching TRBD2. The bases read TGTGCCAGTAGTAACTCTAGCGGGATAGACGAGCAGTACTTC. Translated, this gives CASSNSSGIDEQYF.